This T cell receptor (beta chain) was sequenced for a study of T cell responses to AZD1222 COVID-19 vaccine. The protocol was immunoSEQ multiplex PCR, while the TCRdb copy is restricted to in-frame clones and leaves out a portion. The table shows more than 100,000 clones, with 85% to 90% occurring only once. This clone is deemed medium-sized. From germline, CDR1 is MNHEY and CDR2 SVGAGI. V dropped 9 bases and J dropped 1; count of bases not matched to a gene: 7. CDR3 length: 14 residues. The chain links TRBV6-5 to TRBJ2-5; 8 bases align to TRBD2. This clonotype originated in an adult in good health. Material: peripheral blood, obtained on day 0 of AZD1222 vaccination. The CDR3 loop reads CASGERGTQETQYF. The CDR3 coding sequence is TGTGCCAGTGGTGAGCGGGGGACCCAAGAGACCCAGTACTTC.